This TCR beta chain stems from a study of T cell repertoires in cytomegalovirus infection. Study summary: CMV epitopes, recently identified HLA-C-restricted and well-studied HLA-B-restricted, were used. General observations from the study: It was HLA-C-restricted CMV-specific TCR beta clonotypes that dominated the response ex vivo.

TCRdb recomputed calls from the reads with MiXCR, one row per CDR3 protein. The data hold around 430,000 distinct CDR3 sequences, with roughly 46% observed a single time. A few counts support this clonotype. The antigen remains unidentified. J was trimmed by 4 bases and V by 5 bases; bases with no gene match: 9. CDR1 MNHEY and CDR2 SVGEGT come from the germline V gene. This CDR3 has 15 amino acids. Sequences were derived from cultured PBMCs, sampled from culture after CMV antigen stimulation. This receptor was identified in a human donor in good health (CMV status not recorded). Some clones in this sample may be carry-over from other donors' samples. The rearrangement uses TRBV6-2 or TRBV6-3 and TRBJ2-3; 7 bases are a match to TRBD2. CDR3 DNA sequence: TGTGCCAGCAGTCCCTGGCGGGAGCTTGCAGATACGCAGTATTTT. Amino acid sequence: CASSPWRELADTQYF.